This section outlines one T cell receptor (beta chain) sequence together with its context. The antigen is unknown. Libraries were prepared by immunoSEQ multiplex PCR; TCRdb keeps only in-frame clonotypes and omits some of them. The sample carries about 180,000 clones, 85% recorded once. The sample is drawn from a study of cytomegalovirus exposure and HLA in healthy donors. Findings and caveats of the study: The study found most TCR sequences rare, yet found some public TCRs in many donors.

The germline V gene has CDR1 SNHLY and CDR2 FYNNEI. V was trimmed by 3 bases and J by 1 base, leaving 9 bases between them. CDR3 length: 14 residues. The J gene is TRBJ1-2, the V gene TRBV2, with D maybe TRBD1 (6 bases). Sequencing was performed on PBMCs. This receptor was taken from a man aged 18 to 35 in good health and CMV-seropositive. The CDR3 protein is CASSDRGGNYGYTF. DNA for the CDR3: TGTGCCAGCAGTGACAGGGGTGGTAACTATGGCTACACCTTC.